The 25 T cell receptor beta chains presented below share a single source sample, sequenced in a study of CD8 T cells in ankylosing spondylitis. Whole-study findings and limits: Ankylosing spondylitis blood seemed to carry a telltale TCR beta motif made of under ten highly homologous variants.

No antigen has been identified for these receptors. TCRdb independently ran MiXCR on the 5' RACE reads; one entry per CDR3 protein. The table has about 440,000 distinct CDR3 sequences, roughly a sixth seen once; the top ten hold approximately 0.97%. Sequences were obtained from blood, either unsorted or a sorted T cell fraction (not recorded which). The source is a male donor with ankylosing spondylitis.

This clonotype was detected only a few times. This sequence joins TRBV7-2 and TRBJ2-1; possibly TRBD1 for D (6 bases). In germline, CDR1 is SGHTA, CDR2 FQGNSA. The V gene lost 5 bases and the J gene lost 12 bases, with 20 bases spanning the gap. There are 14 residues in the CDR3. The CDR3 nucleotides read TGTGCCAGCAGCACAGCCCCCCCCGCAGGGGCGCAGTTCTTC. It specifies CASSTAPPAGAQFF.

This sequence joins TRBV12-3 or TRBV12-4 and TRBJ2-6; D is perhaps TRBD1 (5 bases). Trimming removed 7 bases from V and 0 bases from J, with 22 bases in between. The CDR3 spans 19 residues. The CDR3 loop is CASTQRQRPLSSGANVLTF. CDR3 bases: TGTGCCAGCACCCAACGACAGCGTCCCCTGAGCTCTGGGGCCAACGTCCTGACTTTC.

This clonotype came up a few times. The chain carries TRBV6-1 and TRBJ1-1; 9 nucleotides agree with TRBD1. CDR3 length equals 14 residues. Germline trimming cut 6 bases from V and 4 bases from J; bases unmatched to any gene: 6. CDR1 and CDR2 (germline): MNHNS, SASEGT. Here the CDR3 DNA reads TGTGCCAGCAGCTTCCCGGGACAGGGCACTGAAGCTTTCTTT. Translated, it gives CASSFPGQGTEAFF.

This clonotype came up a few times. The genes are TRBV4-2 and TRBJ2-7, with TRBD2 matching over 9 bases. This CDR3 has 16 amino acids. V shed 4 bases and J 6 bases; nucleotides not matched to a gene: 13. Per the germline V gene, CDR1 is LGHNA and CDR2 is YNFKEQ. This chain's CDR3 is CASSPGAQRGEGEQYF. In nucleotides, the CDR3 is TGTGCCAGCAGCCCAGGGGCCCAGCGGGGGGAGGGCGAGCAGTACTTC.

CDR3 nucleotide sequence: TGCGCCAGCAGTGAAATCGGGCAGGGAATCAATGAGCAGTTCTTC. It is translated as CASSEIGQGINEQFF. This sequence joins TRBV10-1 and TRBJ2-1; D may be TRBD1 (5 bases). The V end was cut by 3 bases, the J end by 6 bases, with 15 bases between. The CDR3 has 15 residues. Germline CDR1 WNHNN, CDR2 SYGVQD (reference sequence).

This clonotype was counted a few times. The CDR3 nucleotides read TGTGCCAGCAGCTTGGTCCGGGGTAGCACAGATACGCAGTATTTT. This translates into CASSLVRGSTDTQYF. The chain links TRBV5-6 to TRBJ2-3, with TRBD2 as a possible D gene (5 bases). The germline V and J ends were trimmed by 0 bases and 0 bases, with 8 bases remaining between them. The CDR3 runs 15 residues. Germline V gene lookup returns CDR1 SGHDT and CDR2 YYEEEE. Together with reference TRBV5-6 and TRBJ2-3, the CDR3 gives the full variable domain: DAGVTQSPTHLIKTRGQQVTLRCSPKSGHDTVSWYQQALGQGPQFIFQYYEEEERQRGNFPDRFSGHQFPNYSSELNVNALLLGDSALYLCASSLVRGSTDTQYFGPGTRLTVL.

This clonotype was seen ten or more times. The genes are TRBV20-1 and TRBJ2-1; D is possibly TRBD2 (6 bases). The CDR3 loop spans 15 amino acids. Germline V gives CDR1 DFQATT, CDR2 SNEGSKA (reference sequence). The V and J ends lost 3 bases and 5 bases respectively, with 17 bases between them. CDR3 residues: CSASSGAGLHNEQFF. For the CDR3, the DNA is TGCAGTGCTAGCTCAGGCGCGGGACTCCACAATGAGCAGTTCTTC.

This clonotype is a singleton in its sample. The rearrangement joins TRBV5-5 to TRBJ2-6; D uncertain. CDR3 length: 18 residues. Germline V gene data show CDR1 as SGHKS and CDR2 as YYEKEE (reference sequence). The V and J ends lost 0 bases and 0 bases respectively, with 13 bases between them. The CDR3 nucleotides are TGTGCCAGCAGCTTGGGGTACAGTCAGTTCTCTGGGGCCAACGTCCTGACTTTC. Translation gives CASSLGYSQFSGANVLTF. The full variable domain, completed using reference TRBV5-5 and TRBJ2-6, is DAGVTQSPTHLIKTRGQQVTLRCSPISGHKSVSWYQQVLGQGPQFIFQYYEKEERGRGNFPDRFSARQFPNYSSELNVNALLLGDSALYLCASSLGYSQFSGANVLTFGAGSRLTVL.

This clonotype was recorded many times. The genes are TRBV28 and TRBJ2-5; D gene uncertain. Germline CDR1 MDHEN, CDR2 SYDVKM. Trimming left V 4 bases short and J 4 bases short, with 7 bases between. CDR3 length: 12 amino acids. CDR3 in DNA: TGTGCCAGCAGTTCCCCGGGAGAGACCCAGTACTTC. Its translation: CASSSPGETQYF. The full variable domain, completed using reference TRBV28 and TRBJ2-5, is DVKVTQSSRYLVKRTGEKVFLECVQDMDHENMFWYRQDPGLGLRLIYFSYDVKMKEKGDIPEGYSVSREKKERFSLILESASTNQTSMYLCASSSPGETQYFGPGTRLLVL.

The gene calls are TRBV5-1 and TRBJ2-5, with TRBD2 identical over 9 bases. V gave up 4 bases and J gave up 2 bases; unmatched junction bases: 6. The CDR3 totals 15 residues. Germline-derived CDR1 and CDR2 are SGHRS and YFSETQ. For the CDR3, the DNA is TGCGCCAGCAGCCCGGGGCGGGGGGGACAAGAGACCCAGTACTTC. It translates to CASSPGRGGQETQYF.

This clonotype showed up just a few times. This chain uses TRBV7-2 with TRBJ1-5, with 10 bases that match TRBD1. CDR1 SGHTA and CDR2 FQGNSA come from the germline V gene. The CDR3 contains 15 residues. The trim removed 7 bases at V and 3 bases at J, leaving 6 bases unmatched. This CDR3 is CASTMTGGFNQPQHF. The CDR3 DNA sequence: TGTGCCAGCACCATGACAGGGGGCTTCAATCAGCCCCAGCATTTT.

This clonotype was counted a few times. The chain uses TRBV12-3 or TRBV12-4 and TRBJ1-3, with 9 nucleotides matching TRBD1. With V trimmed by 8 bases and J by 2 bases, 4 bases remained unmatched. The CDR3 totals 14 residues. The CDR3, as DNA: TGTGCCAGCGGGGGGGACAGGGCTGGAAACACCATATATTTT. As protein: CASGGDRAGNTIYF.

V and J are TRBV7-9 and TRBJ2-1; D perhaps matches TRBD2 (5 bases). The germline V gene encodes CDR1 SEHNR and CDR2 FQNEAQ (reference sequence). V lost 0 bases, J lost 9 bases, and 12 bases lay in between. The CDR3 covers 14 residues. The CDR3 loop reads CASSLAMRAGEQFF. The CDR3, as DNA: TGTGCCAGCAGCTTAGCGATGAGGGCGGGTGAGCAGTTCTTC.

The chain uses TRBV18 and TRBJ2-4; 13 bases fit TRBD2. This CDR3 has 16 residues. Germline V gene data show CDR1 as KGHSH and CDR2 as LQKENI. V dropped 6 bases and J dropped 8; count of bases not matched to a gene: 10. This CDR3 is CASSRTSGSGGDIQYF. The CDR3 nucleotides read TGTGCCAGCTCCCGGACTAGCGGGAGTGGCGGGGACATTCAGTACTTC.

This clonotype was observed at least ten times. The rearrangement joins TRBV5-1 to TRBJ1-1; TRBD1 matches 9 bases. V gave up 1 base and J gave up 7 bases; unmatched junction bases: 5. The CDR3 spans 14 residues. Germline V gene lookup returns CDR1 SGHRS and CDR2 YFSETQ. CDR3 in amino acids: CASSLQGQGYEAFF. CDR3 in DNA: TGCGCCAGCAGCTTGCAGGGACAGGGCTATGAAGCTTTCTTT.

The chain has TRBV21-1 and TRBJ2-5; the table's TRBD2 call for D was not verified on the DNA. TRBV21-1 has pseudogene status. CDR3 length: 19 residues. DNA of the CDR3: TGTGCCAGCCGGGGGCGGGCGAGGCCGTCAGCGGAGAGGGGGGAGACCCAGTACTTC. Residues: CASRGRARPSAERGETQYF.

The chain combines TRBV11-2 with TRBJ2-3; 11 bases are shared with TRBD2. The CDR3 is made up of 18 amino acids. J lost 1 base, V lost 5 bases, and 11 bases had no gene match. CDR1 is SGHAT, CDR2 FQNNGV, per germline. The CDR3 DNA follows: TGTGCCAGCAGCAGCCCCGGGACTAGCGGACTACGCACAGATACGCAGTATTTT. Protein sequence: CASSSPGTSGLRTDTQYF.

J is TRBJ2-6 and V is TRBV9; 9 bases are a match to TRBD1. Germline V gives CDR1 SGDLS, CDR2 YYNGEE. J lost 3 bases, V lost 3 bases, and 10 bases had no gene match. This CDR3 spans 18 amino acids. As DNA, the CDR3 is TGTGCCAGCAGCGGTGCGGGACAGGGAATTTTTGGGGCCAACGTCCTGACTTTC. Residues: CASSGAGQGIFGANVLTF.

As concerns this clonotype: Possible read error: a much larger clone is one base away. The chain combines TRBV30 with TRBJ2-1; D assignment may be TRBD1 or TRBD2 (6 bases each). This CDR3 spans 16 amino acids. V was cut by 0 bases and J by 7 bases, with 19 bases left in between. CDR1 and CDR2 from the germline V gene are GTSNPN and SVGIG (reference sequence). In DNA, the CDR3 is TGTGCCTGGAGTGTCCATCTGGGGGGCTTTAATAATGAGCAGTTCTTC. Encoded protein: CAWSVHLGGFNNEQFF.

This clonotype was seen a few times. The rearrangement joins TRBV28 to TRBJ1-2; 7 bases match TRBD1. CDR1 and CDR2 from the germline V gene are MDHEN and SYDVKM. CDR3 length: 16 residues. V gave up 10 bases and J gave up 5 bases; unmatched junction bases: 19. The CDR3 bases are TGTGCCACCGAAGGCCCGACAGGGCAATCGAAATATGGCTACACCTTC. This gives the protein CATEGPTGQSKYGYTF.

The chain links TRBV5-1 to TRBJ1-4; the match to TRBD1 covers 10 bases. CDR1 is SGHRS and CDR2 is YFSETQ in the germline V gene. J lost 6 bases, V lost 2 bases, and 7 bases had no gene match. This CDR3 is built from 16 residues. DNA for the CDR3: TGCGCCAGCAGCTTATCCCCCGGGACAGGGGATGAAAAACTGTTTTTT. Amino acid sequence: CASSLSPGTGDEKLFF. The full variable domain, its missing parts supplied by reference TRBV5-1 and TRBJ1-4, is KAGVTQTPRYLIKTRGQQVTLSCSPISGHRSVSWYQQTPGQGLQFLFEYFSETQRNKGNFPGRFSGRQFSNSRSEMNVSTLELGDSALYLCASSLSPGTGDEKLFFGSGTQLSVL.

There are a few counts of this clonotype. CDR3 coding DNA: TGTGCCAGCAGCTTCGGGACCGGAAACCTAGCTTTCTTT. This sequence encodes CASSFGTGNLAFF. The genes are TRBV7-9 and TRBJ1-1; D perhaps matches TRBD1 (5 bases). The CDR3 is 13 residues long. Germline V lookup: CDR1 SEHNR, CDR2 FQNEAQ (reference sequence). The V gene lost 3 bases and the J gene lost 10 bases, with 15 bases spanning the gap.

This clonotype was seen only a few times. The chain recombines TRBV20-1 with TRBJ1-1; 7 bases are shared with TRBD1. This CDR3 region has 14 residues. Germline loops: CDR1 DFQATT, CDR2 SNEGSKA (reference sequence). V lost 3 bases and J lost 4; bases outside the gene matches: 8. CDR3 loop: CSARGNRGSTEAFF. The CDR3 coding sequence is TGCAGTGCTAGGGGCAACAGGGGAAGCACTGAAGCTTTCTTT.

V is TRBV20-1 and J is TRBJ1-6; tentatively, D is TRBD1 (6 bases). V shed 0 bases and J shed 13 bases, with 19 bases lying between them. CDR1 DFQATT and CDR2 SNEGSKA come from the germline V gene (reference sequence). CDR3 length equals 15 residues. For the CDR3, the DNA is TGCAGTGCTAGAGATATGAGAGGGGGACGGGACCCCCTCCACTTT. As protein: CSARDMRGGRDPLHF.

Only a few counts were recorded for this clonotype. The chain is built from TRBV29-1 and TRBJ1-1; possibly TRBD1 for D (5 bases). The CDR3 spans 11 residues. Looked up from germline, CDR1 is SQVTM and CDR2 is ANQGSEA. CDR3 protein: CTGAEYTEAFF. CDR3 DNA sequence: TGCACCGGGGCTGAATACACTGAAGCTTTCTTT.